The rows below give T cell receptor beta chains drawn from one sample of a study of T-cell memory formation after mild COVID-19. TCRdb reprocessed the 5' RACE reads via MiXCR and lists one record per CDR3 protein. The data contain 390,000 or so distinct CDR3 sequences, 16% of them singletons. The sample comprised PBMCs or a T cell subset sorted from them (not recorded which). The receptors here all came from a man younger than 30 who had mild COVID-19 (a few samples of this study predate the infection). Cell type and time point are not known. Each CDR3 is given with its conserved first and last residue. D genes are given only for firm matches. Some rows mark clone size as missing; the rest say once, few, many or name a class of expanded clone.

clone size: few; J gene: TRBJ2-7; V gene: TRBV6-6; D gene: TRBD1; CDR3 DNA: TGTGCCAGCAGTCGAGCCGCGGACAGGATCTACGAGCAGTACTTC; CDR3 protein: CASSRAADRIYEQYF
clone size: many; J gene: TRBJ1-3; V gene: TRBV5-1; D gene: .; CDR3 DNA: TGCGCCAGCAGCGCTGACAAGCTCTCTGGAAACACCATATATTTT; CDR3 protein: CASSADKLSGNTIYF
clone size: few; J gene: TRBJ2-2; V gene: TRBV3-1; D gene: .; CDR3 DNA: TGTGCCAGCAGCCCAAACGTGTTCAACACCGGGGAGCTGTTTTTT; CDR3 protein: CASSPNVFNTGELFF
clone size: .; J gene: TRBJ1-1; V gene: TRBV7-9; D gene: TRBD1; CDR3 DNA: TGTGCCAGCACGGGACAGGGGAGAACTGAAGCTTTCTTT; CDR3 protein: CASTGQGRTEAFF
clone size: few; J gene: TRBJ1-2; V gene: TRBV5-1; D gene: .; CDR3 DNA: TGCGCCAGCAGCTCAGACGGACAGTTCTATGGCTACACCTTC; CDR3 protein: CASSSDGQFYGYTF
clone size: few; J gene: TRBJ1-5; V gene: TRBV19; D gene: .; CDR3 DNA: TGTGCCAGTAGTATCGGGGAAACCCATCAGCCCCAGCATTTT; CDR3 protein: CASSIGETHQPQHF
clone size: .; J gene: TRBJ1-1; V gene: TRBV7-3; D gene: .; CDR3 DNA: TGTGCCAGCAAGGTGAGCGCGAACACTGAAGCTTTCTTT; CDR3 protein: CASKVSANTEAFF
clone size: .; J gene: TRBJ2-7; V gene: TRBV18; D gene: TRBD1; CDR3 DNA: TGTGCCAGCTCACCCTCAGACAGGGGCTCGAGGCAGTACTTC; CDR3 protein: CASSPSDRGSRQYF
clone size: many; J gene: TRBJ2-1; V gene: TRBV14; D gene: .; CDR3 DNA: TGTGCCAGCAGCCAACTCTCCATATCCTACAATGAGCAGTTCTTC; CDR3 protein: CASSQLSISYNEQFF
clone size: .; J gene: TRBJ2-3; V gene: TRBV20-1; D gene: TRBD1; CDR3 DNA: TGCAGTGCTGCCGGGACAGGGTTCGCAGATACGCAGTATTTT; CDR3 protein: CSAAGTGFADTQYF